These 20 T cell receptor beta chains were all obtained from the same sample, sequenced in a study of Ad26.COV2.S vaccination and SARS-CoV-2 variants. Treatment given: some 20 received Ad26.COV2.S at low or high dose, single or two shots; 5 received placebo; per-sample allocation not given. Day 63 after the first vaccine or placebo injection was the time point for sampling. Produced via immunoSEQ multiplex PCR; TCRdb's table is partial and in-frame only. Of about 350,000 clones in the sample, 75% to 90% were seen once. The specimen was peripheral blood, collected in a trial of Ad26.COV2.S vaccine versus placebo. The receptors originated from a person between 18 and 65 years old who received the Ad26.COV2.S COVID-19 vaccine or a placebo.

This clone showed up just once. The rearrangement uses TRBV12-3 or TRBV12-4 and TRBJ1-2; weak D call: TRBD1 (5 bases). The CDR3 runs to 11 residues. V lost 6 bases and J lost 5, with 7 bases in between. The CDR3 DNA reads TGTGCCAGCAGGACAGTTTATGGCTACACCTTC. Protein: CASRTVYGYTF.

The chain uses TRBV11-3 and TRBJ1-5; D not certain. Trimming pared 2 bases from V and 4 bases from J, leaving 15 bases between. The CDR3 extends over 16 amino acids. Per germline, CDR1 SGHNT and CDR2 YENEEA. The CDR3 sequence: CASSLKDVNRNQPQHF. In DNA, the CDR3 is TGTGCCAGCAGCTTAAAAGATGTGAACCGGAATCAGCCCCAGCATTTT.

V gene TRBV10-3 combines with J gene TRBJ2-7; tentatively, D is TRBD2 (6 bases). Between the trimmed V and J ends, which lost 6 bases and 2 bases, there was a span of 14 bases. Germline V CDR1 and CDR2: ENHRY, SYGVKD. The CDR3 length is 14 residues. CDR3: CAISAGEATYEQYF. CDR3 nucleotide sequence: TGTGCCATCAGCGCCGGGGAGGCGACCTACGAGCAGTACTTC.

V usage is TRBV7-2 and J usage is TRBJ2-1; TRBD2 agrees at 13 bases. The V gene end was trimmed by 5 bases and the J gene end by 2 bases; junction bases not matched to a gene: 6. The CDR3 sequence is 17 residues long. Germline V gene data show CDR1 as SGHTA and CDR2 as FQGNSA. The CDR3 spells CASSPSTSGRTYNEQFF. CDR3 in DNA: TGTGCCAGCAGCCCATCGACTAGCGGGAGGACCTACAATGAGCAGTTCTTC.

This clone showed up just a few times. Other DNA sequences of this sample code for an identical CDR3. The rearrangement uses TRBV19 and TRBJ2-7; TRBD2 might be the D (6 bases). Germline CDR1 reads LNHDA; CDR2 reads SQIVND (reference sequence). Trimming took 0 bases from V and 3 from J, leaving 15 bases between them. This CDR3 has 16 amino acids. The CDR3 nucleotides read TGTGCCAGTAGTATAGATCTGGGGCGGGGACTCTACGAGCAGTACTTC. Translation: CASSIDLGRGLYEQYF.

This chain links TRBV4-3 with TRBJ1-3; D may be TRBD1 (5 bases). The V end lost 4 bases, the J end lost 0 bases, and 16 bases lay between the germline ends. Per germline, CDR1 LGHNA and CDR2 YSLEER. This CDR3 comprises 17 residues. This CDR3 reads CASSPTATAFSGNTIYF. The CDR3 nucleotides are TGCGCCAGCAGCCCTACAGCGACAGCATTCTCTGGAAACACCATATATTTT.

V gene TRBV6-2 or TRBV6-3 combines with J gene TRBJ2-1; no clear D. CDR3 size: 14 residues. Trimming took off 4 bases at V and 6 bases at J, with 13 bases between the two ends. Germline values: CDR1 MNHEY, CDR2 SVGEGT. The CDR3, as DNA: TGTGCCAGCAGTTCGCCGACCCCTCCCAATGAGCAGTTCTTC. Amino acids: CASSSPTPPNEQFF.

V and J are TRBV28 and TRBJ2-7; D gene uncertain. This CDR3 comprises 12 residues. V was clipped by 5 bases and J by 4 bases, with 9 bases between them. The germline gives CDR1 MDHEN, CDR2 SYDVKM. The CDR3 DNA follows: TGTGCCAGCAGTAGTGAAAGGTACGAGCAGTACTTC. This gives the protein CASSSERYEQYF.

The chain couples TRBV7-2 to TRBJ2-5, with TRBD2 as a possible D gene (6 bases). V was trimmed by 8 bases and J by 7 bases, leaving 17 bases between them. CDR1 SGHTA and CDR2 FQGNSA come from the germline V gene. The CDR3 covers 13 residues. Written as DNA, the CDR3 is TGTGCCAGCGGAAAAGGACTAACCAGGACCCAGTACTTC. This codes for CASGKGLTRTQYF.

The CDR3 spells CASSQDRRGQETQYF. Here the CDR3 DNA reads TGCGCCAGCAGCCAAGATAGGAGGGGGCAAGAGACCCAGTACTTC. The chain recombines TRBV4-1 with TRBJ2-5; TRBD1 or TRBD2 may be the D gene (6 bases each). The CDR3 has 15 residues. CDR1 MGHRA and CDR2 YSYEKL come from the germline V gene. The germline V and J ends were trimmed by 0 bases and 2 bases, with 10 bases remaining between them.

J is TRBJ2-1 and V is TRBV5-5; unclear D gene. From germline, CDR1 is SGHKS and CDR2 YYEKEE (reference sequence). Deletions cut 1 base from V and 10 bases from J, with 6 bases between. This CDR3 has 11 amino acids. In DNA form, the CDR3 reads TGTGCCAGCAGCTTGTCGATCGAGCAGTTCTTC. Protein product: CASSLSIEQFF. Looking up the rest from reference TRBV5-5 and TRBJ2-1 gives the full variable domain: DAGVTQSPTHLIKTRGQQVTLRCSPISGHKSVSWYQQVLGQGPQFIFQYYEKEERGRGNFPDRFSARQFPNYSSELNVNALLLGDSALYLCASSLSIEQFFGPGTRLTVL.

The chain has TRBV20-1 and TRBJ1-1; D not resolved. Germline V gives CDR1 DFQATT, CDR2 SNEGSKA (reference sequence). Trimming shortened V by 3 bases and J by 2 bases, and 13 bases separated the two germline ends. CDR3 length: 14 amino acids. The CDR3 protein is CSASRGWGNTEAFF. The CDR3 DNA sequence: TGCAGTGCTAGTCGAGGGTGGGGAAACACTGAAGCTTTCTTT.

V usage is TRBV27 and J usage is TRBJ1-1, with D tentatively TRBD1 (5 bases). Deletions cut 6 bases from V and 3 bases from J, with 17 bases between. The germline V gene encodes CDR1 MNHEY and CDR2 SMNVEV (reference sequence). This CDR3 has 15 residues. In DNA form, the CDR3 reads TGTGCCAGCAGACTTTTCGACAGCCCCCACACTGAAGCTTTCTTT. Translating it yields CASRLFDSPHTEAFF.

This clone has just a few counts. The gene calls are TRBV4-1 and TRBJ1-3, with D possibly matching TRBD1 (5 bases). The germline V and J ends were trimmed by 2 bases and 0 bases, with 11 bases remaining between them. The CDR3 contains 16 residues. Germline loops: CDR1 MGHRA, CDR2 YSYEKL. This CDR3 reads CASSQPSGISGNTIYF. In nucleotides, the CDR3 is TGCGCCAGCAGCCAACCGTCAGGGATCTCTGGAAACACCATATATTTT.

The rearrangement links TRBV3-1 (or the pseudogene TRBV3-2) to TRBJ2-1; 7 bases align to TRBD1. The CDR3 loop spans 16 amino acids. V shed 4 bases and J 2 bases; nucleotides not matched to a gene: 8. Germline V gives CDR1 LGHDT, CDR2 YNNKEL (reference sequence). The chain's CDR3 is CASSPKRGLPYNEQFF. Written as DNA, the CDR3 is TGTGCCAGCAGCCCTAAGAGGGGGCTTCCCTACAATGAGCAGTTCTTC.

The chain links TRBV7-3 to TRBJ2-7, with 10 bases matching TRBD2. The length of the CDR3 is 17 residues. V dropped 4 bases and J dropped 4; count of bases not matched to a gene: 13. The germline V gene has CDR1 SGHTA and CDR2 FQGTGA. CDR3 bases: TGTGCCAGCAGCTACCAGCGGGAGGGCTCACTTACATACGAGCAGTACTTC. Amino acids: CASSYQREGSLTYEQYF. The complete variable domain, with remaining parts taken from reference TRBV7-3 and TRBJ2-7, reads GAGVSQTPSNKVTEKGKYVELRCDPISGHTALYWYRQSLGQGPEFLIYFQGTGAADDSGLPNDRFFAVRPEGSVSTLKIQRTERGDSAVYLCASSYQREGSLTYEQYFGPGTRLTVT.

The chain uses TRBV6-2 or TRBV6-3 and TRBJ1-1; 7 bases agree with TRBD1. In germline, CDR1 is MNHEY, CDR2 SVGEGT. This CDR3 comprises 17 residues. With V trimmed by 2 bases and J by 1 base, 10 bases remained unmatched. The CDR3, as DNA: TGTGCCAGCAGTTACCTCAGAGGGACAGCCGAGAACACTGAAGCTTTCTTT. Translated, it gives CASSYLRGTAENTEAFF.

This rearrangement joins TRBV3-1 (or the pseudogene TRBV3-2) to TRBJ1-1, with D tentatively TRBD1 (6 bases). From germline, CDR1 is LGHDT and CDR2 YNNKEL (reference sequence). Trimming removed 4 bases at V and 9 bases at J, with 21 bases between. The CDR3 runs 15 residues. The CDR3 loop reads CASSPNVGATGKAFF. The CDR3 nucleotides are TGTGCCAGCAGCCCCAATGTGGGGGCCACGGGGAAAGCTTTCTTT.

The rearrangement uses TRBV3-1 (or the pseudogene TRBV3-2) and TRBJ1-6, with D perhaps matching TRBD1 (5 bases). The CDR3 extends over 15 amino acids. V lost 4 bases and J 5 bases, leaving 12 bases between the germline ends. Germline values: CDR1 LGHDT, CDR2 YNNKEL (reference sequence). The CDR3 is CASSPTGRHNSPLHF. CDR3 coding DNA: TGTGCCAGCAGCCCGACGGGACGGCATAATTCACCCCTCCACTTT.

This sequence joins TRBV4-1 and TRBJ1-1; D not resolved. The CDR3 sequence is 13 residues long. The V gene lost 6 bases and the J gene lost 8 bases, with 16 bases spanning the gap. Germline V gene sequence: CDR1 MGHRA, CDR2 YSYEKL. CDR3 loop: CASSASVRLEAFF. DNA for the CDR3: TGCGCCAGCAGTGCTTCAGTTAGGCTCGAAGCTTTCTTT.